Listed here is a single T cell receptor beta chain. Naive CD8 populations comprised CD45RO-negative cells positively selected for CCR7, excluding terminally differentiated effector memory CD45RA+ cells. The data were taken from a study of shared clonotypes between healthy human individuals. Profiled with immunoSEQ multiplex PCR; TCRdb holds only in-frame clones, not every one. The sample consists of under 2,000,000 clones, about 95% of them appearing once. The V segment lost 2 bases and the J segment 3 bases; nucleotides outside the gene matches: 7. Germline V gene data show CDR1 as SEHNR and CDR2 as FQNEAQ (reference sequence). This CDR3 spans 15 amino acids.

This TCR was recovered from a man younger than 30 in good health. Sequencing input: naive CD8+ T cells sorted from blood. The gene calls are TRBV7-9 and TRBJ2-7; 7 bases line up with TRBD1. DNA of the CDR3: TGTGCCAGCAGCTTACAAGGGGGCGATGGCTACGAGCAGTACTTC. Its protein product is CASSLQGGDGYEQYF.